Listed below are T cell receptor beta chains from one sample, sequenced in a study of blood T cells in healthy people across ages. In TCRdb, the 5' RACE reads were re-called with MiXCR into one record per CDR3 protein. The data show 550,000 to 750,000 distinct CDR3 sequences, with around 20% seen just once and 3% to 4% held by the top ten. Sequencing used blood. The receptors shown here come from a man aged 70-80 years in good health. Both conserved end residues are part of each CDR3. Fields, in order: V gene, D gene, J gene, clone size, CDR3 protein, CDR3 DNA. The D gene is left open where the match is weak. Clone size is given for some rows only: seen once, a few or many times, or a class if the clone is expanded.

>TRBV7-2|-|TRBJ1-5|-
CATSLDGVQPQHF
TGTGCCACCAGCTTAGATGGGGTTCAGCCCCAGCATTTT
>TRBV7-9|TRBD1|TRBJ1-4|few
CASIRGTEGKLFF
TGTGCCAGCATCCGAGGGACAGAGGGAAAACTGTTTTTT
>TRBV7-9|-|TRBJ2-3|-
CASSLRQGGTDTQYF
TGTGCCAGCAGCTTAAGGCAGGGCGGCACAGATACGCAGTATTTT
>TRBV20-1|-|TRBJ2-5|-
CSARDWGNQETQYF
TGCAGTGCTAGAGATTGGGGTAACCAAGAGACCCAGTACTTC
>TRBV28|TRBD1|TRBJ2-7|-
CASSPGDRLYEQYF
TGTGCCAGCAGTCCCGGGGACAGGTTATACGAGCAGTACTTC
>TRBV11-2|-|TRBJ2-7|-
CASSHPGSNYEQYF
TGTGCCAGCAGCCATCCAGGGTCCAACTACGAGCAGTACTTC
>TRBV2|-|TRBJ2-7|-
CASRHREKSYEQYF
TGTGCCAGCAGACACCGGGAGAAGTCCTACGAGCAGTACTTC
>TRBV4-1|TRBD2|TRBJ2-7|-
CASSLTESSGRNEQYF
TGCGCCAGCAGCCTCACAGAATCTAGCGGAAGGAACGAGCAGTACTTC
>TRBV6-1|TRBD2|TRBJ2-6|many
CAIREGRSGANVLTF
TGTGCCATCAGGGAGGGGCGCTCTGGGGCCAACGTCCTGACTTTC
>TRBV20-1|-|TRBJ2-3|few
CSAPIPPGGTDTQYF
TGCAGTGCCCCGATCCCCCCAGGGGGCACAGATACGCAGTATTTT
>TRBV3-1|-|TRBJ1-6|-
CASSQEGGSPLHF
TGTGCCAGCAGCCAAGAGGGCGGATCACCCCTCCACTTT
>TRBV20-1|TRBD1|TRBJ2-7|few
CSASEGTGSDEQYF
TGCAGTGCTAGTGAGGGGACAGGGTCCGACGAGCAGTACTTC
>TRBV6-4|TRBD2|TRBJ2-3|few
CASSRTSGTADAQYF
TGTGCCAGCAGTCGGACTAGCGGGACGGCAGATGCGCAGTATTTT
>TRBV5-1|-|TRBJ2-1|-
CASSLGVGGLALQFF
TGCGCCAGCAGCTTGGGTGTAGGGGGGCTGGCCCTACAGTTCTTC
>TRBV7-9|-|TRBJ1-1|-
CASSRDWEVTEAFF
TGTGCCAGCAGCCGGGACTGGGAGGTCACTGAAGCTTTCTTT
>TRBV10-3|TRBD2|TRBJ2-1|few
CAISDLAGESEQFF
TGTGCCATCAGTGACCTAGCGGGAGAGAGTGAGCAGTTCTTC
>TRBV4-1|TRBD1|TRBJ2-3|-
CASSQGDREADTQYF
TGCGCCAGCAGCCAAGGGGACAGGGAGGCAGATACGCAGTATTTT
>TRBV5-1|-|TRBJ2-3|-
CASGMGGQLHTDTQYF
TGCGCCAGCGGCATGGGCGGCCAACTACACACAGATACGCAGTATTTT
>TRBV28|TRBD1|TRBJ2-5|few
CASSTGTGSQETQYF
TGTGCCAGCAGTACCGGGACAGGGTCACAAGAGACCCAGTACTTC
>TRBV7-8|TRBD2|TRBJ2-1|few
CASSLEGLAGDEQFF
TGTGCCAGCAGCTTAGAAGGACTAGCGGGAGATGAGCAGTTCTTC
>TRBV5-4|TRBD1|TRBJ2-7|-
CASSSAGTGVTEQYF
TGTGCCAGCAGCTCGGCCGGGACAGGAGTAACCGAGCAGTACTTC
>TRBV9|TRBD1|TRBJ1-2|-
CASSVATGTGVYGYTF
TGTGCCAGCAGCGTAGCTACTGGGACAGGTGTCTATGGCTACACCTTC
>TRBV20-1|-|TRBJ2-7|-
CSAFGVNEQYF
TGCAGTGCTTTCGGAGTGAACGAGCAGTACTTC
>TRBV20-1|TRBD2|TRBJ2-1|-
CSARLAGGPDEQFF
TGCAGTGCTAGACTAGCGGGAGGGCCTGATGAGCAGTTCTTC
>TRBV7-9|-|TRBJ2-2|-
CASSPTTPGAGELFF
TGTGCCAGCAGCCCTACAACTCCTGGGGCCGGGGAGCTGTTTTTT
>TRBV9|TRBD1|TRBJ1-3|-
CASSPTGTGGSLNTIYF
TGTGCCAGCAGCCCCACCGGGACAGGGGGCTCTCTAAACACCATATATTTT
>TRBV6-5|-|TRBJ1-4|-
CASSPEGGGKLFF
TGTGCCAGCAGTCCAGAGGGTGGTGGAAAACTGTTTTTT
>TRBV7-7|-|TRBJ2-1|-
CASSLMDRDNEQFF
TGTGCTAGCAGCTTAATGGACAGAGACAATGAGCAGTTCTTC
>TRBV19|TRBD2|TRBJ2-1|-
CASTISSGLAYNEQFF
TGTGCCAGTACCATTAGTTCGGGACTAGCTTACAATGAGCAGTTCTTC
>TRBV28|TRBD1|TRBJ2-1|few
CASKKGGTGYYEQFF
TGTGCCAGCAAGAAGGGAGGGACAGGGTATTATGAGCAGTTCTTC
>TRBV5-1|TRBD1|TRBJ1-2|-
CASSLEGQGANGYTF
TGCGCCAGCAGCTTGGAGGGACAGGGGGCGAATGGCTACACCTTC
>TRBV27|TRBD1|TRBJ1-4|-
CASSSLPRTGGNTNEKLFF
TGTGCCAGCAGTTCCCTTCCACGGACAGGGGGGAATACTAATGAAAAACTGTTTTTT
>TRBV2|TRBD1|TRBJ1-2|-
CASSETGGGGYTF
TGTGCCAGCAGTGAAACAGGGGGCGGTGGCTACACCTTC
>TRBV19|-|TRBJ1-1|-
CASSISLDTEAFF
TGTGCCAGTAGTATTTCGCTTGACACTGAAGCTTTCTTT
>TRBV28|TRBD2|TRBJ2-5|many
CASSLKAGVLETQYF
TGTGCCAGCAGTTTAAAAGCGGGAGTCTTGGAGACCCAGTACTTC
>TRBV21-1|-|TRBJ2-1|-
CASTRGGEAYNEQFF
TGTGCCAGCACAAGGGGGGGAGAAGCCTACAATGAGCAGTTCTTC
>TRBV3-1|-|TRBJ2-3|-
CASSQDRVSTDTQYF
TGTGCCAGCAGCCAAGATCGGGTATCCACAGATACGCAGTATTTT
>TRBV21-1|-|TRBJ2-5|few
CASSIGELRERFF
TGTGCCAGCAGCATCGGGGAATTGCGCGAGCGGTTCTTC
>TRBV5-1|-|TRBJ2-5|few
CASSSSGDPQETQYF
TGCGCCAGCAGCTCATCAGGGGATCCCCAAGAGACCCAGTACTTC
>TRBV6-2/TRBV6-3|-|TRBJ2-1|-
CASSPDDYNEQFF
TGTGCCAGCAGCCCGGACGACTACAATGAGCAGTTCTTC
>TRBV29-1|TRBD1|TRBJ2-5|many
CSGGQGPQETQYF
TGCAGCGGCGGACAGGGCCCTCAAGAGACCCAGTACTTC
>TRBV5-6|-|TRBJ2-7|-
CASSIQGRRDYEQYF
TGTGCCAGCAGTATACAGGGGAGGAGGGACTACGAGCAGTACTTC
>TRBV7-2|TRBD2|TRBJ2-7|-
CASSTGLAGVIYEQYF
TGTGCCAGCAGCACCGGACTAGCGGGAGTCATATACGAGCAGTACTTC
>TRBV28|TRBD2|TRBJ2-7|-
CASSSPGLALSYEQYF
TGTGCCAGCAGTTCCCCTGGACTAGCGCTCTCCTACGAGCAGTACTTC
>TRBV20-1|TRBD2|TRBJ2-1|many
CSATGTSGLSSYNEQFF
TGCAGTGCCACCGGGACTAGCGGGTTAAGCTCCTACAATGAGCAGTTCTTC